The 4 T cell receptor beta chains in this list originate from one sample, sequenced in a study of T cells after somatic rescue of genetic block. Sequenced by immunoSEQ multiplex PCR; TCRdb stores in-frame clones only, minus some. The repertoire holds roughly 92,000 clones, with approximately 90% as singletons. Sequencing was done on a sample of peripheral blood mononuclear cells (PBMCs). The receptors here all came from a woman aged 18 to 35.

The chain recombines TRBV5-1 with TRBJ1-1; D gene unclear. CDR1 SGHRS and CDR2 YFSETQ come from the germline V gene. This CDR3 is 17 amino acids long. The ends were cut back, 0 bases at V and 5 bases at J, with 20 bases in the middle. The CDR3 region is CASSLVDGAGRRTEAFF. CDR3 coding DNA: TGCGCCAGCAGCTTGGTCGATGGTGCGGGGAGGAGGACTGAAGCTTTCTTT.

The CDR3 sequence: CASSPLAEGHEQFF. The CDR3 DNA reads TGTGCCAGCAGCCCCTTGGCGGAGGGACATGAGCAGTTCTTC. The chain joins TRBV9 to TRBJ2-1, with D possibly matching TRBD2 (6 bases). The germline V and J ends were trimmed by 4 bases and 8 bases, with 16 bases remaining between them. This CDR3 is 14 amino acids long. Germline V lookup: CDR1 SGDLS, CDR2 YYNGEE.

V usage is TRBV7-9 and J usage is TRBJ2-7; D ambiguous. V was shortened by 5 bases and J by 0 bases, with 2 bases between the two germline ends. CDR1 is SEHNR, CDR2 FQNEAQ, per germline (reference sequence). There are 11 residues in the CDR3. For the CDR3, the DNA is TGTGCCAGCAGCCTCTCCTACGAGCAGTACTTC. Protein product: CASSLSYEQYF.

Here the CDR3 reads CASSFETSGREQFF. CDR3 nucleotides: TGTGCCAGCAGCTTTGAGACTAGCGGGAGAGAGCAGTTCTTC. The V call is TRBV7-2, the J call TRBJ2-1; 12 bases align to TRBD2. The CDR3 extends over 14 amino acids. The V segment lost 3 bases and the J segment 10 bases; nucleotides outside the gene matches: 4. The V gene's germline CDR1 is SGHTA and CDR2 FQGNSA. The variable domain in full, with the rest retrieved from reference TRBV7-2 and TRBJ2-1, is GAGVSQSPSNKVTEKGKDVELRCDPISGHTALYWYRQSLGQGLEFLIYFQGNSAPDKSGLPSDRFSAERTGGSVSTLTIQRTQQEDSAVYLCASSFETSGREQFFGPGTRLTVL.